This is a list of T cell receptor beta chains from one sample in a study of OX40 agonist ivuxolimab in advanced cancers. TCRdb's table, derived via immunoSEQ multiplex PCR, lists solely in-frame clones and lacks some. This repertoire shows under 25,000 clones, around two thirds found once; its top ten account for roughly 13%. Sequenced here: CD4+ or CD8+ T cells sorted from blood, sampled in a trial of the OX40 agonist ivuxolimab. Receptors were obtained from an adult with an advanced solid tumor such as melanoma, head and neck, liver or kidney cancer. CDR3s include the opening cysteine and the closing phenylalanine or tryptophan. D genes are given only for firm matches. Only part of the rows carry a size: once, few, many, or a class if the clone is expanded.

v_call	d_call	j_call	clone_size	cdr3_aa	cdr3_nt
TRBV7-6	NA	TRBJ2-1	few	CASSFEGSYNEQFF	TGTGCCAGCAGCTTTGAGGGATCCTACAATGAGCAGTTCTTC
TRBV28	NA	TRBJ1-6	NA	CASSLQGISPLHF	TGTGCCAGCAGTTTACAGGGGATTTCACCCCTCCACTTT
TRBV7-3	TRBD1	TRBJ2-3	NA	CASSLPGTVSDTQYF	TGTGCCAGCAGCTTACCGGGGACAGTCTCAGATACGCAGTATTTT
TRBV19	NA	TRBJ1-1	few	CASSAIPDFNTEAFF	TGTGCCAGTAGCGCAATCCCAGACTTTAACACTGAAGCTTTCTTT
TRBV5-6	TRBD2	TRBJ2-7	NA	CASSFGGAYEQYF	TGTGCCAGCAGCTTTGGGGGGGCCTACGAGCAGTACTTC
TRBV27	NA	TRBJ1-1	few	CASKVGMNTEAFF	TGTGCCAGCAAGGTCGGCATGAACACTGAAGCTTTCTTT
TRBV18	TRBD1	TRBJ1-2	NA	CASSLRTGERLKDYGYTF	TGTGCCAGCTCACTACGGACAGGGGAAAGATTAAAGGACTATGGCTACACCTTC
TRBV5-6	NA	TRBJ2-1	NA	CASSYSRGLAGVSYNEQFF	TGTGCCAGCAGCTACTCCAGGGGGCTGGCGGGAGTCTCCTACAATGAGCAGTTCTTC
TRBV6-6	NA	TRBJ2-7	NA	CATSDGDEQYF	TGTGCCACCAGTGATGGAGACGAGCAGTACTTC
TRBV7-2	TRBD2	TRBJ2-3	few	CASSNLGTSGGAFPDTQYF	TGTGCCAGCAGCAACCTAGGGACTAGCGGGGGGGCCTTCCCAGATACGCAGTATTTT
TRBV27	NA	TRBJ2-7	NA	CASSSAGAHEQYF	TGTGCCAGCAGTTCGGCAGGGGCCCACGAGCAGTACTTC
TRBV10-3	NA	TRBJ2-7	NA	CAISERVVEQYF	TGTGCCATCAGTGAGCGGGTGGTCGAGCAGTACTTC
TRBV28	TRBD2	TRBJ2-3	NA	CASRDGGGTDTQYF	TGTGCCAGCAGAGACGGGGGGGGAACAGATACGCAGTATTTT
TRBV5-1	NA	TRBJ2-5	NA	CASSFLSGVWETQYF	TGCGCCAGCAGCTTCCTATCAGGGGTCTGGGAGACCCAGTACTTC
TRBV7-3	NA	TRBJ2-3	NA	CASSPPRVMTDTQYF	TGTGCCAGCAGCCCCCCCAGAGTAATGACAGATACGCAGTATTTT
TRBV6-6	NA	TRBJ1-4	NA	CASGDGTKEAEKLFF	TGTGCCAGCGGAGACGGAACAAAAGAAGCGGAAAAACTGTTTTTT
TRBV27	TRBD2	TRBJ2-1	NA	CASSPSGRFAVWNEQFF	TGTGCCAGCAGTCCGAGCGGGAGGTTCGCTGTTTGGAATGAGCAGTTCTTC
TRBV7-6	NA	TRBJ2-3	NA	CASSLETRGLTDTQYF	TGTGCCAGCAGCTTAGAGACCCGGGGGCTCACAGATACGCAGTATTTT
TRBV28	NA	TRBJ2-1	NA	CASSTPIGPPRGNEQFF	TGTGCCAGCAGTACCCCTATCGGACCCCCTCGAGGGAATGAGCAGTTCTTC
TRBV6-5	NA	TRBJ2-7	many	CASSSSLSYEQYF	TGTGCCAGCAGCTCCAGCTTATCCTACGAGCAGTACTTC
TRBV11-2	TRBD1	TRBJ2-7	few	CASSEIGQGPLTYEQYF	TGTGCCAGCAGCGAAATAGGACAGGGGCCCCTAACCTACGAGCAGTACTTC
TRBV6-5	NA	TRBJ2-2	NA	CASSGFRTGELFF	TGTGCCAGCAGTGGATTTCGAACCGGGGAGCTGTTTTTT
TRBV4-3	NA	TRBJ1-2	NA	CASSPGTKGNYGYTF	TGCGCCAGCAGCCCAGGGACTAAGGGTAACTATGGCTACACCTTC
TRBV29-1	TRBD1	TRBJ1-1	once	CSVEDRRDRKAFF	TGCAGCGTTGAAGATCGCCGGGACAGGAAAGCTTTCTTT
TRBV27	NA	TRBJ2-3	NA	CASSLSYQFRVSHYTQYF	TGTGCCAGCAGTTTATCCTACCAATTCAGGGTTTCTCATTATACGCAGTATTTT
TRBV11-1	NA	TRBJ2-2	once	CASSLAGITGELFF	TGTGCCAGCAGCTTAGCAGGAATCACCGGGGAGCTGTTTTTT
TRBV6-6	NA	TRBJ1-1	NA	CASSLQKNTEAFF	TGTGCCAGCAGTCTACAGAAGAACACTGAAGCTTTCTTT